This TCR beta chain was captured by sequencing in a study of blood T cell repertoires in COVID-19. Only in-frame clones appear in the TCRdb table, and some are missing; sequencing was by immunoSEQ multiplex PCR. The sample shows 250,000 to 300,000 clones, around 80% of them seen only once. With V trimmed by 4 bases and J by 6 bases, 0 bases remained unmatched. Germline V gene lookup returns CDR1 LNHDA and CDR2 SQIVND (reference sequence). There are 13 residues in the CDR3. Material for sequencing was peripheral blood. The chain is built from TRBV19 and TRBJ2-1, with 10 bases that match TRBD1. This receptor was obtained from a man aged 80 or over with acute or convalescent COVID-19. CDR3 region: CASSRDRGNEQFF. The CDR3 nucleotides read TGTGCCAGTAGTAGGGACAGGGGCAATGAGCAGTTCTTC.